These T cell receptor beta chains were read from a single sample in a study of T cell responses to AZD1222 COVID-19 vaccine. Here immunoSEQ multiplex PCR was the method, and the copy in TCRdb shows in-frame clones only, minus some. The sample has some 200,000 clones, approximately 89% seen once. The sample here was peripheral blood, taken 28 days after the second AZD1222 dose. The receptors shown here come from an adult who received the AZD1222 COVID-19 vaccine. Both conserved end residues are part of each CDR3. The D gene is left open where the match is weak. Only part of the rows carry a size: once, few, many, or a class if the clone is expanded.

CDR3aa: CASSPGRGFSDYGYTF
CDR3nt: TGTGCCAGCAGCCCAGGGCGGGGTTTCAGCGACTATGGCTACACCTTC
j_gene: TRBJ1-2
abundance: .
d_gene: .
v_gene: TRBV11-2

CDR3aa: CASSFGSSAFF
CDR3nt: TGTGCCAGCAGTTTCGGTAGTTCAGCTTTCTTT
j_gene: TRBJ1-1
abundance: .
d_gene: .
v_gene: TRBV12-3/TRBV12-4

CDR3aa: CASSLRCRGANEKLFF
CDR3nt: TGTGCCAGCAGCTTAAGGTGCAGGGGCGCTAATGAAAAACTGTTTTTT
j_gene: TRBJ1-4
abundance: .
d_gene: .
v_gene: TRBV7-3

CDR3aa: CASSEKEGGTEAFF
CDR3nt: TGTGCCAGCAGTGAAAAGGAGGGTGGGACTGAAGCTTTCTTT
j_gene: TRBJ1-1
abundance: once
d_gene: .
v_gene: TRBV2

CDR3aa: CAWSSGTSLETQYF
CDR3nt: TGTGCCTGGAGCTCAGGGACTAGCTTAGAGACCCAGTACTTC
j_gene: TRBJ2-5
abundance: .
d_gene: TRBD2
v_gene: TRBV30

CDR3aa: CASRRPGQQETQYF
CDR3nt: TGTGCCAGCAGGCGCCCGGGACAACAAGAGACCCAGTACTTC
j_gene: TRBJ2-5
abundance: .
d_gene: .
v_gene: TRBV7-9

CDR3aa: CASSLGVNYGYTF
CDR3nt: TGTGCCAGCAGTTTAGGGGTTAACTATGGCTACACCTTC
j_gene: TRBJ1-2
abundance: once
d_gene: .
v_gene: TRBV28

CDR3aa: CASSLGATGGGNTEAFF
CDR3nt: TGTGCCAGCAGCCTGGGGGCGACAGGCGGGGGGAACACTGAAGCTTTCTTT
j_gene: TRBJ1-1
abundance: .
d_gene: .
v_gene: TRBV7-8

CDR3aa: CASSPRGQGYQETQYF
CDR3nt: TGTGCCAGCAGCCCCAGGGGACAGGGTTACCAAGAGACCCAGTACTTC
j_gene: TRBJ2-5
abundance: .
d_gene: TRBD1
v_gene: TRBV7-8

CDR3aa: CASSQDPGLSYGYTF
CDR3nt: TGTGCCAGCAGCCAAGATCCGGGGCTCTCTTATGGCTACACCTTC
j_gene: TRBJ1-2
abundance: .
d_gene: .
v_gene: TRBV3-1/TRBV3-2

CDR3aa: CSARVHEQYF
CDR3nt: TGCAGTGCTAGAGTCCACGAGCAGTACTTC
j_gene: TRBJ2-7
abundance: .
d_gene: .
v_gene: TRBV20-1

CDR3aa: CASSLASGTEAFF
CDR3nt: TGTGCCAGCAGCTTAGCCTCGGGGACTGAAGCTTTCTTT
j_gene: TRBJ1-1
abundance: .
d_gene: .
v_gene: TRBV11-3

CDR3aa: CACTGTSGRANEQFF
CDR3nt: TGTGCCTGCACCGGGACTAGCGGGAGGGCCAATGAGCAGTTCTTC
j_gene: TRBJ2-1
abundance: once
d_gene: TRBD2
v_gene: TRBV30

CDR3aa: CASSFLPQQGFGYEQYF
CDR3nt: TGTGCCAGCAGCTTTCTTCCCCAGCAGGGGTTTGGCTACGAGCAGTACTTC
j_gene: TRBJ2-7
abundance: .
d_gene: .
v_gene: TRBV5-6

CDR3aa: CASSARGRETQYF
CDR3nt: TGTGCCAGCAGCGCCCGAGGCCGGGAGACCCAGTACTTC
j_gene: TRBJ2-5
abundance: .
d_gene: .
v_gene: TRBV6-2/TRBV6-3

CDR3aa: CASSESIPVNYGYTF
CDR3nt: TGCGCCAGCAGTGAGTCGATCCCGGTAAACTATGGCTACACCTTC
j_gene: TRBJ1-2
abundance: .
d_gene: .
v_gene: TRBV10-2

CDR3aa: CASSERDRARKLFF
CDR3nt: TGTGCCAGCAGTGAAAGGGACAGGGCAAGAAAACTGTTTTTT
j_gene: TRBJ1-4
abundance: .
d_gene: TRBD1
v_gene: TRBV2

CDR3aa: CASSLLTGGSGNTIYF
CDR3nt: TGTGCCAGCTCACTCCTAACAGGGGGCTCTGGAAACACCATATATTTT
j_gene: TRBJ1-3
abundance: .
d_gene: TRBD1
v_gene: TRBV18

CDR3aa: CASSLVSEGAYEQYF
CDR3nt: TGCGCCAGCAGCCTCGTCTCAGAGGGGGCCTACGAGCAGTACTTC
j_gene: TRBJ2-7
abundance: .
d_gene: .
v_gene: TRBV5-1

CDR3aa: CASLRPGIETQYF
CDR3nt: TGTGCCAGCCTGAGACCGGGGATAGAGACCCAGTACTTC
j_gene: TRBJ2-5
abundance: .
d_gene: .
v_gene: TRBV2